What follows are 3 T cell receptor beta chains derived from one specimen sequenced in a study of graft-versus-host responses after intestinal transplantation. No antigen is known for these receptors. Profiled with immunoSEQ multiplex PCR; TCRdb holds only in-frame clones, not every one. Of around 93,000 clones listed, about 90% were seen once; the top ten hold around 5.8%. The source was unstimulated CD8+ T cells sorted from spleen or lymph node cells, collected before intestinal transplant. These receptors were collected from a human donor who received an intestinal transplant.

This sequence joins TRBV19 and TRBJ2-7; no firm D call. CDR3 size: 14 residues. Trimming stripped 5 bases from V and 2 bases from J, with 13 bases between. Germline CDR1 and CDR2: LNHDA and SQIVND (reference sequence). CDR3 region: CASSPTSSAYEQYF. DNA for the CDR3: TGTGCCAGTAGTCCAACATCGTCAGCCTACGAGCAGTACTTC.

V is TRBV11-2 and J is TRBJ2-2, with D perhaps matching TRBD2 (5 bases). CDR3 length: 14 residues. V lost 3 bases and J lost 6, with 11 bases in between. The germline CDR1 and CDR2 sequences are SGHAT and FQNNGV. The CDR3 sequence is CASSFIGGPGELFF. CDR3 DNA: TGTGCCAGCAGCTTCATCGGAGGTCCCGGGGAGCTGTTTTTT.

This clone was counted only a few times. The CDR3 loop reads CASNGDTGELFF. In nucleotides, the CDR3 is TGTGCCAGCAACGGAGACACCGGGGAGCTGTTTTTT. The chain recombines TRBV6-1 with TRBJ2-2; D call uncertain. Trimming stripped 7 bases from V and 3 bases from J, with 6 bases between. CDR3 length: 12 amino acids. The germline V gene has CDR1 MNHNS and CDR2 SASEGT.